This TCR beta chain was observed in a study of long-term antiretroviral therapy in people with HIV. Assay version v3.0 of immunoSEQ was used, and it was run at survey level. Assay: immunoSEQ multiplex PCR; the TCRdb copy retains only in-frame clones and omits some. This sample has about 28,000 clones, with around 90% found just once. Germline V lookup: CDR1 SGHRS, CDR2 YFSETQ. With 5 bases removed from V and 5 bases from J, the gap between germline ends came to 17 bases. This CDR3 is built from 14 residues. This clone has a single count. Sample: unsorted PBMCs, taken 3.2 years before starting antiretroviral therapy. The sequence was obtained from a middle-aged man with HIV. This sequence joins TRBV5-1 and TRBJ2-7; D is undetermined. CDR3 loop: CASRFEGIIHEQYF. In nucleotides, the CDR3 is TGCGCCAGCAGGTTCGAAGGAATCATACACGAGCAGTACTTC.